This T cell receptor beta chain was recovered during a study of blood T cell repertoires in COVID-19. In the authors' workflow: Reference gene primer amplification yielded estimated nucleated cell counts. Sequenced by immunoSEQ multiplex PCR; TCRdb stores in-frame clones only, minus some. D and trimming come from the DNA, and the V and J calls and clone size come from that table. The table includes around 95,000 clones, approximately 84% detected once. Looked up from germline, CDR1 is MNHEY and CDR2 is SMNVEV (reference sequence). V dropped 7 bases and J dropped 8 bases, with 11 bases sitting between them. This CDR3 is 11 amino acids long.

This chain connects TRBV27 to TRBJ1-2; a weak D match, TRBD1 (6 bases). The source is a man in his thirties or forties in a cohort sampled during active COVID-19. The specimen sequenced was peripheral blood. For the CDR3, the DNA is TGTGCCAGCACAGGGGCAGGCGGCTACACCTTC. It codes for CASTGAGGYTF.